This TCR beta chain was documented in a study of cytomegalovirus exposure and HLA in healthy donors. 13 Jbeta primers and 60 Vbeta primers were used for the PCR. Produced via immunoSEQ multiplex PCR; TCRdb's table is partial and in-frame only. The sample lists approximately 150,000 clones, 68% occurring once. The sequenced material came from PBMCs. This TCR was recovered from a woman aged 18-29 years in good health and CMV-seropositive.

CDR3 loop: CASSLASGSSNEQFF. CDR3 sequence (DNA): TGTGCCAGCAGCTTAGCGAGCGGGAGCAGTAATGAGCAGTTCTTC. The rearrangement joins TRBV7-8 to TRBJ2-1; 8 bases match TRBD2. The germline gives CDR1 SGHVS, CDR2 FQNEAQ. The CDR3 is 15 amino acids. V trimming: 0 bases; J trimming: 7 bases; junction bases outside the gene matches: 5.